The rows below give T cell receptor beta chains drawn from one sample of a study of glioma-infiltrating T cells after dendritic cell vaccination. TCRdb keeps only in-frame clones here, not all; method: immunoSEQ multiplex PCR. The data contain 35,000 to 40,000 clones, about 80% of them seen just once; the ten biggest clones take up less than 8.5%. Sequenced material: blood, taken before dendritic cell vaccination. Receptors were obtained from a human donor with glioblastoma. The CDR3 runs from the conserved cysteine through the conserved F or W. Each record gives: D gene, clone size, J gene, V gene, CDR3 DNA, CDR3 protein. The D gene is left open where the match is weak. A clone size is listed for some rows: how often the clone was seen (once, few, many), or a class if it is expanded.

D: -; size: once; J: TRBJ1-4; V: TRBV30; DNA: TGTGCCTGGACGATCCGTGGAGGAGATGAAAAACTGTTTTTT; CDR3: CAWTIRGGDEKLFF
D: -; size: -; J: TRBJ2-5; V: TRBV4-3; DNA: TGCGCCAGCAGCCAAGGATCAGGGTTTTTTGGCGGAGAACGGTACTTC; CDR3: CASSQGSGFFGGERYF
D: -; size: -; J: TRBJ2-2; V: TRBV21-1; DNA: TGTGCCAGCAGCAAAGTCGGGACTAGTGACCAACGGCCGAACACCGGGGAGCTGTTTTTT; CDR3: CASSKVGTSDQRPNTGELFF
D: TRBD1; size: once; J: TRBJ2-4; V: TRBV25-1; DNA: TGTGCCAGCAGTGAACTCGGGACAGACATAGCCAAAAACATTCAGTACTTC; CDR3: CASSELGTDIAKNIQYF
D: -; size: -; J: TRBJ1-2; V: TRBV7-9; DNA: TGTGCCAGCAGCTTAGAAGGGGCACCAAAGGGTGGCTACACCTTC; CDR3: CASSLEGAPKGGYTF
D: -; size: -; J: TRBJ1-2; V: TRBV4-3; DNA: TGCGCCAGCAGCCAAGATTTAAACTATGGCTACACCTTC; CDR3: CASSQDLNYGYTF
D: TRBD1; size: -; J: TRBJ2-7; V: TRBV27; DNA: TGCGCCAGCAGTACAACAGGGGAGTACGAGCAGTACTTC; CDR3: CASSTTGEYEQYF
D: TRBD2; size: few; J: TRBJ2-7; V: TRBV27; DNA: TGTGCCAGCAGCCCGGGGCCGGGGGGAGAGCAGTACTTC; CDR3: CASSPGPGGEQYF
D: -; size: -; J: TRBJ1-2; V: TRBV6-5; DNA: TGTGCCAGCAGTTACTATCAGGGCTTCTATGGCTACACCTTC; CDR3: CASSYYQGFYGYTF
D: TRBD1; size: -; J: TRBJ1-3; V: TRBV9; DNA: TGTGCCAGCAGCCACCCTCCGGGACAGGCAACCTCTGGAAACACCATATATTTT; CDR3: CASSHPPGQATSGNTIYF
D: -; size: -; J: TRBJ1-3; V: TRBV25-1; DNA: TGTGCCAGCAGTGAAGCTGTGAGCTCTGGAAACACCATATATTTT; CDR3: CASSEAVSSGNTIYF
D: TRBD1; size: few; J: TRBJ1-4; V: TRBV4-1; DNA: TGCGCCAGCAGCCAAAGCGACAGGGGGCGGGGTGAAAAACTGTTTTTT; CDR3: CASSQSDRGRGEKLFF
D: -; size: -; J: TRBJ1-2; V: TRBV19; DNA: TGTGCCAGTAGTATAGACGACTTTAACTATGGCTACACCTTC; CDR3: CASSIDDFNYGYTF
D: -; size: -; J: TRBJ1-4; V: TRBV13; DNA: TGTGCCAGCAGCTTAGGGTGGGGGCAAGAAGAAAAACTGTTTTTT; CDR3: CASSLGWGQEEKLFF
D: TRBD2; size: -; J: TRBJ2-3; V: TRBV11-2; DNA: TGTGCCAGCAGCCCCGGACTAGCGGGGCTAGATACGCAGTATTTT; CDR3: CASSPGLAGLDTQYF
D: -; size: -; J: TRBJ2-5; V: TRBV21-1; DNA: TGTGCCTTCAAGTCTCCGACAGCCGAGGAGACCCAGTACTTC; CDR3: CAFKSPTAEETQYF
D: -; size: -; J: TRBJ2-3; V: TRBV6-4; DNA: TGTGCCAGCAGTGATTTAGGGGAACACGACCGCTTTTCGGATACGCAGTATTTT; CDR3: CASSDLGEHDRFSDTQYF
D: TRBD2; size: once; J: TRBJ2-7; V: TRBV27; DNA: TGTGCCAGCAGCGGCGGGACTAGCGGGCCTTCTTCCTACGAGCAGTACTTC; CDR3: CASSGGTSGPSSYEQYF
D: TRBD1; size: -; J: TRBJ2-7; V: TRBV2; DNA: TGTGCCAGCAGGGAAATTCCGGGACAGAGGATTCGGGAGCAGTACTTC; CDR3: CASREIPGQRIREQYF
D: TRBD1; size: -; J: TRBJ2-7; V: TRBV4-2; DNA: TGTGCCAGCAGCCAAGCGGGGACAGGGTCCTACGAGCAGTACTTC; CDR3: CASSQAGTGSYEQYF
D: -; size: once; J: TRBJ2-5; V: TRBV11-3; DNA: TGTGCCAGCAGCTTTGGAGTTCAGGGGCTCCAAGAGACCCAGTACTTC; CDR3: CASSFGVQGLQETQYF
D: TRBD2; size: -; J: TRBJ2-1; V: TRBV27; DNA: TGTGCCAGCAGTTTAGATTTGGGGCCTAGCGGGGGGAACAATGAGCAGTTCTTC; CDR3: CASSLDLGPSGGNNEQFF
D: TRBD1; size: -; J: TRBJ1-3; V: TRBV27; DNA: TGTGCCAGCAGTTCTAACAGGGGGCCGGTAAACACCATATATTTT; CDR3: CASSSNRGPVNTIYF
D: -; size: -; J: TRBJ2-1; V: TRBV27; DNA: TGTGCCAGCAGTTTACGCCTCGTCCAGGGTTCCTACAATGAGCAGTTCTTC; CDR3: CASSLRLVQGSYNEQFF
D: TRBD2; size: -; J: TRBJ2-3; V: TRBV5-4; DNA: TGTGCCAGCAGCGGATCGGGGTTAGCGGGGGGACCTAGCACAGATACGCAGTATTTT; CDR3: CASSGSGLAGGPSTDTQYF
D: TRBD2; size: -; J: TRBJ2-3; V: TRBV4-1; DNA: TGCGCCAGCAGCCAAGACTCACAACTAGCGGGGGGCACAGATACGCAGTATTTT; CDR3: CASSQDSQLAGGTDTQYF
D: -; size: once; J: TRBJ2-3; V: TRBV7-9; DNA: TGTGCCAGCAGCTTAACCAGCGGGCTGGATACGCAGTATTTT; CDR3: CASSLTSGLDTQYF
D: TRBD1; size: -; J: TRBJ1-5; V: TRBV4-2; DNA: TGTGCCAGCAGCCTGCAGGGGGATGAGAATCAGCCCCAGCATTTT; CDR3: CASSLQGDENQPQHF
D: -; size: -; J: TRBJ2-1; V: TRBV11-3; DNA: TGTGCCAGCAGCTCAAATCGGGGGGCGAGGAATGAGCAGTTCTTC; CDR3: CASSSNRGARNEQFF
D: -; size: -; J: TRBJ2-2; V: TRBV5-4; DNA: TGTGCCAGCAACGTAGCGGCCGGGGAGCTGTTTTTT; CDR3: CASNVAAGELFF
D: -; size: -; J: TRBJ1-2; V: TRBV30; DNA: TGTGCCTGGTTTCAACCTGCGGGGGGCTACACCTTC; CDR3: CAWFQPAGGYTF
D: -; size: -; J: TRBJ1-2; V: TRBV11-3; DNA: TGTGCCAGCAGCCGTCCCACGGGGGATGGCTACACCTTC; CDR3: CASSRPTGDGYTF
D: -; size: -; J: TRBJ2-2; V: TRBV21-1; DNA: TGTGCCAGCAGCACCATCCGGGACATGAACACCGGGGAGCTGTTTTTT; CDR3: CASSTIRDMNTGELFF
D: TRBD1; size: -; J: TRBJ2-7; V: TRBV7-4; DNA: TGTGCCAGCAGCTTAGTGCTTCCAAATCCGGGACAGCGTAGGGGCGAGCAGTACTTC; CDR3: CASSLVLPNPGQRRGEQYF
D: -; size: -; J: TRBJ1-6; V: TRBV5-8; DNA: TGTGCCAGCAGCTGGGGGGGGCTGAATTCACCCCTCCACTTT; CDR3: CASSWGGLNSPLHF
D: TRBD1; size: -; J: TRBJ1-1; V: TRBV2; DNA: TGTGCCAGCAGTCAGGGACAGGGGGCAGGAGGGGCCGTTGGAGCTTTCTTT; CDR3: CASSQGQGAGGAVGAFF
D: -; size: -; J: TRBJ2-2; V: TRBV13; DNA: TGTGCCAGCAGCTTAGTGGCGGGTAACACCGGGGAGCTGTTTTTT; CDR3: CASSLVAGNTGELFF
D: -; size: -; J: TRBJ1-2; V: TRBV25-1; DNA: TGTGCCAGCAGTGGCCCCTCCCCGCGGGGGGCCTATGGCTACACCTTC; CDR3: CASSGPSPRGAYGYTF
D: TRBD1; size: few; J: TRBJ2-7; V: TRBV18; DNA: TGTGCCAGCTCACCTGGACAGGGCAGCTCCTACGAGCAGTACTTC; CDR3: CASSPGQGSSYEQYF
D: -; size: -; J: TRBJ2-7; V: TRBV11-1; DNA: TGTGCCAGCAGCGGGCGGGGTTTACGGGACGAGCAGTACTTC; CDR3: CASSGRGLRDEQYF
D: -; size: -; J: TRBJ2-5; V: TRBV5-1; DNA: TGCGCCAGCAGCTTGGTCGCGGGGAGCCAAGAGACCCAGTACTTC; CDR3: CASSLVAGSQETQYF
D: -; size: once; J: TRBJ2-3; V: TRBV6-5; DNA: TGTGCCAGCAGTTACAGCGATTCGGATACGCAGTATTTT; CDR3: CASSYSDSDTQYF
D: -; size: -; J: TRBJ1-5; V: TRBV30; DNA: TGTGCCTGGAGTTTACGAGGGAACGGCAATCAGCCCCAGCATTTT; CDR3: CAWSLRGNGNQPQHF
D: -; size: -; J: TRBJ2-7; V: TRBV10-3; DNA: TGTGCCATCACCGAGGGGGTGACCTACGAGCAGTACTTC; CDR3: CAITEGVTYEQYF
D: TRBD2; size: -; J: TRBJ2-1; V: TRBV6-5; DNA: TGTGCCAGCAGCCGCCCTGCGGGGGATGAGCAGTTCTTC; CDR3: CASSRPAGDEQFF
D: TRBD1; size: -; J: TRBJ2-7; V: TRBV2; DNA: TGTGCCAGCAGTGAATCCTGGCAGGGGGCGGGCGAGCAGTACTTC; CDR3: CASSESWQGAGEQYF
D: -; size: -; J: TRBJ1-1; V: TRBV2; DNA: TGTGCCAGCAGTGAGGGGCAGACTGAAGCTTTCTTT; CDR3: CASSEGQTEAFF
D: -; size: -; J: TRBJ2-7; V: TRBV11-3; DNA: TGTGCCAGCAGCTTCATCGGGGAGTACGAGCAGTACTTC; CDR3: CASSFIGEYEQYF
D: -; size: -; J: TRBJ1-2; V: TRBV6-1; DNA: TGTGCCAGCAGTGAAGTCCCGACAAAGGGCTACACCTTC; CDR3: CASSEVPTKGYTF
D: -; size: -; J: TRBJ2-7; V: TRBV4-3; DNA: TGCGCCAGCAGCCAAGTAGGCGGGCCGGGCAGGGGTTACGAGCAGTACTTC; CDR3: CASSQVGGPGRGYEQYF
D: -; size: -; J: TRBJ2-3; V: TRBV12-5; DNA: TGTGCTAGTGCCGCCGCAGGGACAGATACGCAGTATTTT; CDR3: CASAAAGTDTQYF